This paragraph reports one T cell receptor beta chain. In the authors' methods: Filtering differed for immunoSEQ, which gave only junction sequences without quality scores. Clones were read by immunoSEQ multiplex PCR, and TCRdb kept only the in-frame ones, dropping some. V and J calls and clone size are given by that table; D and trimming were obtained from the DNA. The table lists roughly 2.6 million clones, approximately 92% of them singletons. This entry comes from a study of shared clonotypes between healthy human individuals. Per the germline V gene, CDR1 is SQVTM and CDR2 is ANQGSEA. The CDR3 contains 13 residues. With 7 bases clipped from V and 5 bases from J, the junction kept 8 bases outside the gene matches.

This receptor was identified in a young man in good health. The sequenced sample was naive CD4+ T cells sorted from blood. Subset indicated: CD45RA+ positively selected. The chain employs TRBV29-1 and TRBJ2-7, with 10 bases lining up with TRBD1. In DNA, the CDR3 is TGCAGCGAGCCCCGGGACAGGGGCCACGAGCAGTACTTC. Translated: CSEPRDRGHEQYF.